The next 31 T cell receptor beta chains were all read from a single sample in a study of PD-L1 blockade in urothelial cancer. Time point reported: pretreatment peripheral blood. Data came from immunoSEQ multiplex PCR; TCRdb stores just in-frame clones and leaves some out. The table lists tens of thousands of clones, around 89% of them singletons. Sequenced material: PBMCs, taken around atezolizumab (anti-PD-L1) treatment. The receptors originated from a man aged 55 to 69 with urothelial cancer.

This sequence joins TRBV28 and TRBJ1-3, with D possibly matching TRBD1 (5 bases). CDR1 MDHEN and CDR2 SYDVKM come from the germline V gene. The CDR3 spans 15 residues. The V end was cut by 3 bases, the J end by 3 bases, with 12 bases between. The CDR3 nucleotides read TGTGCCAGCAGTTTCGGTCAGGGCGATGGAAACACCATATATTTT. This encodes CASSFGQGDGNTIYF.

This clone was observed once. This chain uses TRBV2 with TRBJ1-1, with D tentatively TRBD1 (5 bases). CDR1 SNHLY and CDR2 FYNNEI come from the germline V gene. V was clipped by 8 bases and J by 1 base, with 14 bases between them. The CDR3 covers 14 residues. CDR3 nucleotides: TGTGCCAGCGGTCTTGGGGGGGGGAACACTGAAGCTTTCTTT. Translating gives CASGLGGGNTEAFF.

This clone is a singleton in its sample. The rearrangement uses TRBV9 and TRBJ2-1; 10 nucleotides agree with TRBD2. Germline assignment: CDR1 SGDLS and CDR2 YYNGEE. This CDR3 has 14 residues. V shed 4 bases, J shed 5 bases, and the junction held 3 bases outside the gene matches. The CDR3 sequence is CASSSGTSDNEQFF. The CDR3 nucleotides are TGTGCCAGCAGCTCCGGGACTAGCGACAATGAGCAGTTCTTC. The whole variable domain, filled in from reference TRBV9 and TRBJ2-1, reads DSGVTQTPKHLITATGQRVTLRCSPRSGDLSVYWYQQSLDQGLQFLIQYYNGEERAKGNILERFSAQQFPDLHSELNLSSLELGDSALYFCASSSGTSDNEQFFGPGTRLTVL.

This chain links TRBV5-4 with TRBJ1-4; 9 nucleotides agree with TRBD1. This CDR3 is built from 15 residues. The V gene's germline CDR1 is SGHNT and CDR2 YYREEE (reference sequence). V shed 2 bases, J shed 7 bases, and the junction held 6 bases outside the gene matches. This CDR3 is CASSLRGQGAEKLFF. DNA of the CDR3: TGTGCCAGCAGCTTAAGGGGACAGGGCGCTGAAAAACTGTTTTTT.

The chain recombines TRBV5-4 with TRBJ2-1; D perhaps matches TRBD1 (5 bases). Trimming removed 2 bases at V and 6 bases at J, with 12 bases between. Germline V gene data show CDR1 as SGHNT and CDR2 as YYREEE (reference sequence). The CDR3 spans 14 residues. CDR3 coding DNA: TGTGCCAGCAGCTTAGGGGCCTCGGGCAATGAGCAGTTCTTC. Translation gives CASSLGASGNEQFF.

The genes are TRBV7-2 and TRBJ2-2; 7 nucleotides match TRBD1. This CDR3 contains 15 residues. After removal of 4 bases from V and 2 bases from J, the junction contained 4 bases not matched to a gene. Looked up from germline, CDR1 is SGHTA and CDR2 is FQGNSA. The CDR3 region is CASSWTGPNTGELFF. Written as DNA, the CDR3 is TGTGCCAGCAGCTGGACAGGACCAAACACCGGGGAGCTGTTTTTT.

This clone was recorded once. This chain connects TRBV6-6 to TRBJ2-7; D ambiguous. The CDR3 covers 14 residues. Germline assignment: CDR1 MNHNY and CDR2 SVGAGI (reference sequence). Deletions cut 4 bases from V and 2 bases from J, with 12 bases between. The DNA for the CDR3 is TGTGCCAGCAGTTCCCCGACATCAACCTACGAGCAGTACTTC. This translates into CASSSPTSTYEQYF.

This chain links TRBV29-1 with TRBJ2-1; D perhaps matches TRBD2 (7 bases). Per germline, CDR1 SQVTM and CDR2 ANQGSEA. Trimming left V 3 bases short and J 7 bases short, with 13 bases between. The CDR3 consists of 13 residues. CDR3: CSVEYGGLNEQFF. CDR3 DNA sequence: TGCAGCGTTGAGTACGGGGGGCTTAATGAGCAGTTCTTC.

The chain combines TRBV10-3 with TRBJ1-1, with 9 nucleotides matching TRBD1. The CDR3 extends over 14 amino acids. Trimming removed 6 bases from V and 1 base from J; junction bases left unmatched: 3. Germline CDR1 is ENHRY and CDR2 is SYGVKD. In DNA form, the CDR3 reads TGTGCCATCAGCCCGGGACAGGGGAACACTGAAGCTTTCTTT. Its translation is CAISPGQGNTEAFF.

This clone is a singleton in its sample. The chain recombines TRBV28 with TRBJ1-1; D gene ambiguous. Germline V CDR1 and CDR2: MDHEN, SYDVKM. V lost 8 bases, J lost 2 bases, and 6 bases lay in between. CDR3 length equals 11 residues. Written as DNA, the CDR3 is TGTGCCAGCGTAGTTAACACTGAAGCTTTCTTT. The encoded protein is CASVVNTEAFF.

The chain uses TRBV7-9 and TRBJ2-3; 8 bases are shared with TRBD2. Germline loops: CDR1 SEHNR, CDR2 FQNEAQ (reference sequence). With V trimmed by 1 base and J by 2 bases, 5 bases remained unmatched. CDR3 size: 16 residues. This CDR3 is CASSLDPAGDTDTQYF. The CDR3 region has the DNA TGTGCCAGCAGCTTAGATCCAGCGGGGGACACAGATACGCAGTATTTT.

This chain joins TRBV11-2 and TRBJ2-7; 8 nucleotides agree with TRBD2. The J segment lost 3 bases and the V segment lost 4 bases, leaving 5 bases of the junction unmatched. Germline V gene sequence: CDR1 SGHAT, CDR2 FQNNGV. The CDR3 is made up of 14 amino acids. The CDR3 region has the DNA TGTGCCAGCAGCTCTTTAGCGGGGATCTACGAGCAGTACTTC. This codes for CASSSLAGIYEQYF.

The chain has TRBV5-4 and TRBJ2-5; D may be TRBD1 (5 bases). The CDR3 has 14 residues. Between the trimmed V and J ends, which lost 5 bases and 1 base, there was a span of 12 bases. Germline lookup yields CDR1 SGHNT and CDR2 YYREEE (reference sequence). Here the CDR3 reads CASSPGQIQETQYF. In nucleotides, the CDR3 is TGTGCCAGCAGTCCCGGACAAATCCAAGAGACCCAGTACTTC.

This rearrangement joins TRBV27 to TRBJ1-6; D gene ambiguous. Germline V gives CDR1 MNHEY, CDR2 SMNVEV (reference sequence). The CDR3 is 16 residues long. Trimming took 5 bases from V and 4 from J, leaving 15 bases between them. For the CDR3, the DNA is TGTGCCAGCAGTCTTGAGGGCCTCGAATATAATTCACCCCTCCACTTT. This gives the protein CASSLEGLEYNSPLHF.

V usage is TRBV19 and J usage is TRBJ1-4, with 7 nucleotides matching TRBD1. Germline CDR1 LNHDA, CDR2 SQIVND (reference sequence). The ends lost 6 bases at V and 0 bases at J; junction bases unmatched: 7. The CDR3 has 16 amino acids. The CDR3 sequence: CASSPPRGSTNEKLFF. CDR3 in DNA: TGTGCCAGTAGCCCCCCCAGGGGGTCAACTAATGAAAAACTGTTTTTT.

This clone occurred once. V and J are TRBV4-1 and TRBJ2-6; 9 bases agree with TRBD1. The trim removed 3 bases at V and 4 bases at J, leaving 10 bases unmatched. The CDR3 length is 18 residues. Germline loops: CDR1 MGHRA, CDR2 YSYEKL. The CDR3 nucleotides are TGCGCCAGCAGCCAGGGGGGGAACAGGGGGCACGGGGCCAACGTCCTGACTTTC. Protein product: CASSQGGNRGHGANVLTF.

The gene calls are TRBV19 and TRBJ2-2; the D gene is possibly TRBD1 (6 bases). There are 15 residues in the CDR3. The germline V gene has CDR1 LNHDA and CDR2 SQIVND (reference sequence). V lost 2 bases, J lost 5 bases, and 12 bases lay in between. The DNA of the CDR3 is TGTGCCAGTAGTATACAGGGGAGAAGTACCGGGGAGCTGTTTTTT. Encoded protein: CASSIQGRSTGELFF.

The chain carries TRBV9 and TRBJ2-7; TRBD2 matches 10 bases. Trimming cost V 0 bases and J 3 bases; bases outside gene matches: 3. The CDR3 runs to 15 residues. The V gene's germline CDR1 is SGDLS and CDR2 YYNGEE. CDR3 nucleotide sequence: TGTGCCAGCAGCGTAGCGGCTAGCGGGAGCTACGAGCAGTACTTC. This translates into CASSVAASGSYEQYF.

This chain links TRBV5-6 with TRBJ2-1, with 8 bases fitting TRBD1. The CDR3 has 16 residues. The J segment lost 3 bases and the V segment lost 7 bases, leaving 12 bases of the junction unmatched. Per the germline V gene, CDR1 is SGHDT and CDR2 is YYEEEE. CDR3 amino acids: CASGLTGANLYNEQFF. The CDR3 DNA follows: TGTGCCAGCGGGTTGACAGGGGCCAACCTCTACAATGAGCAGTTCTTC.

The chain joins TRBV7-6 to TRBJ1-5, with a tentative D call TRBD1 (5 bases). V was pared by 5 bases and J by 3 bases, with 14 bases between. The CDR3 is 15 amino acids. Germline loops: CDR1 SGHVS, CDR2 FNYEAQ. This CDR3 reads CASSPYEGDNQPQHF. The CDR3 region has the DNA TGTGCCAGCAGCCCTTATGAAGGGGACAATCAGCCCCAGCATTTT.

V usage is TRBV30 and J usage is TRBJ2-7; a weak D match, TRBD1 (5 bases). The CDR3 is made up of 13 amino acids. V was pared by 0 bases and J by 2 bases, with 8 bases between. Germline values: CDR1 GTSNPN, CDR2 SVGIG (reference sequence). The CDR3 reads CAWSVQGAYEQYF. The CDR3 DNA sequence: TGTGCCTGGAGTGTACAAGGGGCCTACGAGCAGTACTTC.

This rearrangement joins TRBV6-5 to TRBJ1-1; 7 nucleotides line up with TRBD1. There are 14 residues in the CDR3. The V gene end was trimmed by 6 bases and the J gene end by 2 bases; junction bases not matched to a gene: 6. CDR1 is MNHEY, CDR2 SVGAGI, per germline. Written as DNA, the CDR3 is TGTGCCAGCAGAGCCGGGACAGCTAACACTGAAGCTTTCTTT. Translating gives CASRAGTANTEAFF.

The chain recombines TRBV28 with TRBJ2-1; D ambiguous. CDR1 is MDHEN, CDR2 SYDVKM, per germline. This CDR3 comprises 10 residues. The ends were cut back, 5 bases at V and 8 bases at J, with 4 bases in the middle. CDR3 sequence: CASSTYEQFF. CDR3 DNA sequence: TGTGCCAGCAGTACTTATGAGCAGTTCTTC. Full variable domain (remainder filled in from reference TRBV28 and TRBJ2-1): DVKVTQSSRYLVKRTGEKVFLECVQDMDHENMFWYRQDPGLGLRLIYFSYDVKMKEKGDIPEGYSVSREKKERFSLILESASTNQTSMYLCASSTYEQFFGPGTRLTVL.

This clone has a single count. In DNA form, the CDR3 reads TGTGCCAGCAGTTTAAGGACTAGCGGGGGGGGGAATGAGCAGTTCTTC. Its protein product is CASSLRTSGGGNEQFF. V gene TRBV27 combines with J gene TRBJ2-1, with 15 bases identical to TRBD2. This CDR3 has 16 residues. Germline lookup yields CDR1 MNHEY and CDR2 SMNVEV (reference sequence). The junction had 3 bases not matched to a gene; V was cut back by 2 bases and J by 7 bases.

A few counts support this clone. This chain connects TRBV7-2 to TRBJ1-6; 7 bases are shared with TRBD1. CDR1 is SGHTA, CDR2 FQGNSA, per germline. The CDR3 totals 15 residues. V gave up 0 bases and J gave up 7 bases; unmatched junction bases: 3. Written as DNA, the CDR3 is TGTGCCAGCAGCTTAGCGACAGGGACAAATTCACCCCTCCACTTT. Protein sequence: CASSLATGTNSPLHF.

This clone was picked up one time. One end of the junction fails to match germline, which may point to a read error. This chain links TRBV9 with TRBJ2-2; 8 bases are shared with TRBD2. From germline, CDR1 is SGDLS and CDR2 YYNGEE. The CDR3 length is 16 residues. This CDR3 is CASRVGPGGVTGELFF. In nucleotides, the CDR3 is TGTGCCAGCAGAGTAGGGCCGGGGGGGGTCACCGGGGAGCTGTTTTTT. The full variable domain, in which reference TRBV9 and TRBJ2-2 provide the parts outside the CDR3, is DSGVTQTPKHLITATGQRVTLRCSPRSGDLSVYWYQQSLDQGLQFLIQYYNGEERAKGNILERFSAQQFPDLHSELNLSSLELGDSALYFCASRVGPGGVTGELFFGEGSRLTVL.

The V gene is TRBV28, the J gene TRBJ1-6; D remains unclear. V was cut by 7 bases and J by 4 bases, with 5 bases left in between. This CDR3 has 12 residues. Germline loops: CDR1 MDHEN, CDR2 SYDVKM. CDR3 loop: CASTPYNSPLHF. The CDR3 coding sequence is TGTGCCAGCACCCCTTATAATTCACCCCTCCACTTT.

This chain uses TRBV5-5 with TRBJ2-1; D possibly corresponds to TRBD2 (5 bases). Germline V gives CDR1 SGHKS, CDR2 YYEKEE (reference sequence). The CDR3 spans 15 residues. V lost 4 bases and J 6 bases, leaving 17 bases between the germline ends. CDR3 nucleotides: TGTGCCAGCAGCCCGCTGGTGGCGCGGGTCAATGAGCAGTTCTTC. Translation: CASSPLVARVNEQFF.

The chain recombines TRBV30 with TRBJ2-7; D remains unclear. With 0 bases removed from V and 4 bases from J, the gap between germline ends came to 7 bases. Germline CDR1 reads GTSNPN; CDR2 reads SVGIG (reference sequence). The CDR3 is made up of 12 amino acids. CDR3 residues: CAWSVGEYEQYF. DNA of the CDR3: TGTGCCTGGAGTGTGGGCGAGTACGAGCAGTACTTC.

The CDR3 DNA follows: TGTGCCAGCTCACCTGGAACTAGCGGGAGCAGCACAGATACGCAGTATTTT. Amino acid sequence: CASSPGTSGSSTDTQYF. The chain links TRBV18 to TRBJ2-3; TRBD2 matches 11 bases. Germline values: CDR1 KGHSH, CDR2 LQKENI. This CDR3 is built from 17 residues. Trimming cost V 3 bases and J 0 bases; bases outside gene matches: 5.

The chain carries TRBV28 and TRBJ1-1; 7 bases agree with TRBD1. V lost 10 bases, J lost 1 base, and 6 bases stayed unmatched. Germline V CDR1 and CDR2: MDHEN, SYDVKM. The CDR3 covers 13 residues. The CDR3 coding sequence is TGTGCCATCCAAGGGACAGCGAACACTGAAGCTTTCTTT. Translated: CAIQGTANTEAFF.